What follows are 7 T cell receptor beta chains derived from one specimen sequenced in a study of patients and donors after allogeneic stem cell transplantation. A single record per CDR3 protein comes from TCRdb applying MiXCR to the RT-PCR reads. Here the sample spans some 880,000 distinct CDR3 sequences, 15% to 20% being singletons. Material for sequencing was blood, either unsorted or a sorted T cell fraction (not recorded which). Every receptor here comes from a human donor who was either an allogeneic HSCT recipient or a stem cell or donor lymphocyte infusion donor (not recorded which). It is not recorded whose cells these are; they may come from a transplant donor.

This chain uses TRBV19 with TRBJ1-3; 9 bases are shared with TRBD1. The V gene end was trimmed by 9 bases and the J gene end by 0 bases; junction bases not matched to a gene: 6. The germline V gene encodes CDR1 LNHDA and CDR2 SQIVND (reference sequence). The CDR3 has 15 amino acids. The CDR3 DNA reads TGTGCCAGCAGGACAGGGGACAACTCTGGAAACACCATATATTTT. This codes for CASRTGDNSGNTIYF. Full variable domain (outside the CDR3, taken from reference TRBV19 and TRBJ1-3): DGGITQSPKYLFRKEGQNVTLSCEQNLNHDAMYWYRQDPGQGLRLIYYSQIVNDFQKGDIAEGYSVSREKKESFPLTVTSAQKNPTAFYLCASRTGDNSGNTIYFGEGSWLTVV.

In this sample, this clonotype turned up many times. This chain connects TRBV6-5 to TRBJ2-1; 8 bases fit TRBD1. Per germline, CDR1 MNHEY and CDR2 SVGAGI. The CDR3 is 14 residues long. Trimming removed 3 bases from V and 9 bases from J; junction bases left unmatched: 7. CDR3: CASSYSSGGREQFF. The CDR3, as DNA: TGTGCCAGCAGTTATTCGTCAGGGGGCCGTGAGCAGTTCTTC.

Here the CDR3 reads CSVGYRQGFGETQYF. The CDR3 DNA follows: TGCAGCGTTGGATACCGACAGGGCTTTGGAGAGACCCAGTACTTC. V usage is TRBV29-1 and J usage is TRBJ2-5, with 7 nucleotides matching TRBD1. The V gene's germline CDR1 is SQVTM and CDR2 ANQGSEA. The CDR3 runs to 15 residues. V trimming: 4 bases; J trimming: 4 bases; junction bases outside the gene matches: 12.

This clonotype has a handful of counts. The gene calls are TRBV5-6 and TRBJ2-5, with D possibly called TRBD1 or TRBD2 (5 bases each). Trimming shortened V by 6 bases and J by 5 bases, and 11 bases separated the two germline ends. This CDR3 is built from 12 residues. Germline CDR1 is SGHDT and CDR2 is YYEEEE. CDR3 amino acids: CASTSWGETQYF. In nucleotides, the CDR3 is TGTGCCAGCACCTCGTGGGGGGAGACCCAGTACTTC.

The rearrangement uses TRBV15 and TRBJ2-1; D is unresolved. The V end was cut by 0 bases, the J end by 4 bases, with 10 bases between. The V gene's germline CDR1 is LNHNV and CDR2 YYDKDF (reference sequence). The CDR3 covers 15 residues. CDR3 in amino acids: CATSRDKLVYNEQFF. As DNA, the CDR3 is TGTGCCACCAGCAGAGATAAACTGGTGTACAATGAGCAGTTCTTC.

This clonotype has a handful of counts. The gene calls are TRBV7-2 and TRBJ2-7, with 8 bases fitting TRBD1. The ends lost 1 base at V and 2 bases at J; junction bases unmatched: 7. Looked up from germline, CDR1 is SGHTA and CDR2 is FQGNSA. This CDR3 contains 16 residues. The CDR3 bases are TGTGCCAGCAGCTTAGAGATTTGGGACAGGACCTACGAGCAGTACTTC. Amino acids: CASSLEIWDRTYEQYF.

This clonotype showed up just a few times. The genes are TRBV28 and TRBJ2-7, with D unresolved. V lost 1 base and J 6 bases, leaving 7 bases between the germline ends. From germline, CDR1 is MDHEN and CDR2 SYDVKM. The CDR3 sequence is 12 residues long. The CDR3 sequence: CASSLSYAEQYF. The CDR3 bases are TGTGCCAGCAGTTTATCCTACGCCGAGCAGTACTTC.